The entry below describes one T cell receptor (beta chain). The sample belongs to a study of vaccination and CD4 T cells after COVID-19. V dropped 7 bases and J dropped 3; count of bases not matched to a gene: 8. This CDR3 region has 14 residues. The germline V gene has CDR1 MNHNS and CDR2 SASEGT. TCRdb recomputed calls from the PCR reads with MiXCR, one row per CDR3 protein. The data contain about 20,000 distinct CDR3 sequences, around 58% of them singletons. The source was CD4+ T cells from blood, collected before SARS-CoV-2 vaccination. The clonotype comes from a human donor who had recovered from COVID-19. The rearrangement links TRBV6-1 to TRBJ1-2; 7 bases match TRBD1. In nucleotides, the CDR3 is TGTGCCAGCATAGGGGACAGCGAGTACTATGGCTACACCTTC. Residues: CASIGDSEYYGYTF.